The rows below give T cell receptor beta chains drawn from one sample of a study of cytotoxic CD8 clonotypes in ibrutinib-treated CLL. Libraries were prepared by immunoSEQ multiplex PCR; TCRdb keeps only in-frame clonotypes and omits some of them. The sample holds roughly 180,000 clones, 70% to 85% seen once. The specimen was PBMCs, collected after 24 months of ibrutinib treatment. Source of these receptors: a human donor with chronic lymphocytic leukemia. Each CDR3 is given with its conserved first and last residue. D genes are given only for firm matches. Clone size is stated in some rows and not others, as once, few, many or a class when expanded.

-	TRBJ2-2	TRBV5-1	-	TGCGCCAGCAGCTTAAGCACGGCCGGGGAGCTGTTTTTT	CASSLSTAGELFF
once	TRBJ2-5	TRBV20-1	-	TGCAGTGCTAGACTCGGTGAGACCCAGTACTTC	CSARLGETQYF
-	TRBJ1-3	TRBV6-5	-	TGTGCCAGCAGTTACTCTTGGAGGGGAGGAAGAAACACCATATATTTT	CASSYSWRGGRNTIYF
once	TRBJ1-2	TRBV7-9	TRBD1	TGTGCCAGCAGCCGACTAACTACAGGGGCGAGGTATGGCTACACCTTC	CASSRLTTGARYGYTF
-	TRBJ2-2	TRBV15	TRBD1	TGTGCCACCAGCAGATACAGGGGCCCGAACACCGGGGAGCTGTTTTTT	CATSRYRGPNTGELFF
once	TRBJ1-1	TRBV7-9	TRBD1	TGTGCCAGCAGCGCGCAGACAGGGGGTACTGAAGCTTTCTTT	CASSAQTGGTEAFF
-	TRBJ1-1	TRBV11-3	-	TGTGCCAGCAGCTTAAGGGCAGGATCGGAAGCTTTCTTT	CASSLRAGSEAFF
-	TRBJ2-4	TRBV6-1	TRBD1	TGTGCCAGCAGCGATCTCCAGACAGGGTATCTTCAGTACTTC	CASSDLQTGYLQYF
-	TRBJ2-3	TRBV6-5	TRBD2	TGTGCCAGCAGTTTTGGACTAGCGACAGATACGCAGTATTTT	CASSFGLATDTQYF
-	TRBJ2-1	TRBV25-1	-	TGTGCCAGCAGTGAAGGTCGGGCGTTCTTC	CASSEGRAFF
once	TRBJ1-5	TRBV19	-	TGTGCCAGTAGTATCCCCGGCATCAATCAGCCCCAGCATTTT	CASSIPGINQPQHF
few	TRBJ2-2	TRBV5-1	-	TGCGCCAGCAGCTTGGGGGACTACACCGGGGAGCTGTTTTTT	CASSLGDYTGELFF
-	TRBJ2-7	TRBV6-6	-	TGTGCCAGCACTATTCGCTCCGGGACCTCGCCCTACGAGCAGTACTTC	CASTIRSGTSPYEQYF
-	TRBJ2-1	TRBV11-3	TRBD1	TGTGCCAGCAGCTTAATGTGGACAGGGGCCTTCAATGAGCAGTTCTTC	CASSLMWTGAFNEQFF
-	TRBJ2-1	TRBV6-1	-	TGTGCCAGCAGTGAAGAACGTGGCGGCTCCTACAATGAGCAGTTCTTC	CASSEERGGSYNEQFF
-	TRBJ1-5	TRBV5-1	-	TGCGCCAGCAGCCCTGACGGAGGCAATCAGCCCCAGCATTTT	CASSPDGGNQPQHF
-	TRBJ1-5	TRBV29-1	-	TGCAGCGTTCGGGGGGGCTTAAATCAGCCCCAGCATTTT	CSVRGGLNQPQHF
-	TRBJ2-6	TRBV7-3	TRBD2	TGTGCCAGCAGCCAGCTGAGCGGGGGTATCTCTGGGGCCAACGTCCTGACTTTC	CASSQLSGGISGANVLTF
-	TRBJ1-2	TRBV19	-	TGTGCCAGTAATAAGGCGGGGTCTAACTATGGCTACACCTTC	CASNKAGSNYGYTF
few	TRBJ1-5	TRBV7-2	-	TGTGCCAGCAGCTCTCCCTCTCAGCCCCAGCATTTT	CASSSPSQPQHF
-	TRBJ2-3	TRBV19	TRBD2	TGTGCCAGTAGTATAACCCCGGCGGGGGGCACAGATACGCAGTATTTT	CASSITPAGGTDTQYF
once	TRBJ1-3	TRBV10-1	-	TGCGCCAGCAGTGCCCCGGGGGTCGGAAACACCATATATTTT	CASSAPGVGNTIYF
-	TRBJ1-5	TRBV6-1	TRBD1	TGTGCCAGCAGTGGAACCGGACAGGGATACAATCAGCCCCAGCATTTT	CASSGTGQGYNQPQHF
-	TRBJ2-7	TRBV29-1	TRBD2	TGCAGCGTGGGATCTAGCGGGAGGGGTTACGAGCAGTACTTC	CSVGSSGRGYEQYF
-	TRBJ1-6	TRBV30	-	TGTGCCTGGAGAGCGGGACTGCCATATAATTCACCCCTCCACTTT	CAWRAGLPYNSPLHF
few	TRBJ1-1	TRBV6-4	TRBD1	TGTGCCAGCAGTGACACCGGACAGGGCTCTCTGCTATTT	CASSDTGQGSLLF
-	TRBJ1-4	TRBV11-2	-	TGTGCCAGCAGGGTCTCGGGGTCCCCTAATGAAAAACTGTTTTTT	CASRVSGSPNEKLFF
-	TRBJ2-7	TRBV19	TRBD1	TGTGCCAGTAGTAGGACAGGGGGCCAGGGTTCACGATCCAAATCCTACGAGCAGTACTTC	CASSRTGGQGSRSKSYEQYF
-	TRBJ1-4	TRBV7-2	-	TGTGCCAGCAGCTTAATTTCTTGGGGTGGGACTAATGAAAAACTGTTTTTT	CASSLISWGGTNEKLFF
-	TRBJ1-5	TRBV4-3	-	TGCGCCAGCAGCCAAGTTTATGGCTATTATAGCAATCAGCCCCAGCATTTT	CASSQVYGYYSNQPQHF
-	TRBJ1-4	TRBV4-1	TRBD1	TGCGCCAGCAGCCAAGTAACAGGGGTAGATGAAAAACTGTTTTTT	CASSQVTGVDEKLFF
-	TRBJ2-1	TRBV6-4	TRBD2	TGTGCCAGCAGTGAAGGGGACGGGGGGGCCTACAATGAGCAGTTCTTC	CASSEGDGGAYNEQFF
-	TRBJ1-5	TRBV28	-	TGTGCCAGCAGTTCGGGGAACGGCAATCAGCCCCAGCATTTT	CASSSGNGNQPQHF
-	TRBJ2-6	TRBV11-3	TRBD1	TGTGCCGGCAGCTCCCGACAGGGCTCCAACGTCCTGACTTTC	CAGSSRQGSNVLTF
-	TRBJ1-2	TRBV30	-	TGTGCCTGGAGTGTACGGGACGGTAACTATGGCTACACCTTC	CAWSVRDGNYGYTF
-	TRBJ2-7	TRBV6-5	-	TGTGCCAGCAGCCGGGATCCACGCTACGAGCAGTACTTC	CASSRDPRYEQYF
-	TRBJ2-1	TRBV11-3	TRBD2	TGTGCCAGCAGCTCTACCGGGACTAGCGGGAGCTATGAGCAGTTCTTC	CASSSTGTSGSYEQFF
-	TRBJ1-1	TRBV5-1	-	TGCGCCAGCAGCTTGGGGTTGGGCACTGAAGCTTTCTTT	CASSLGLGTEAFF
-	TRBJ2-2	TRBV4-2	-	TGTGCCAGCACGACGCGGGCAGGGATGGCCGGGGAGCTGTTTTTT	CASTTRAGMAGELFF
-	TRBJ2-2	TRBV27	TRBD2	TGTGCCAGCAGATTGAGTGGGGGGGCGAACACCGGGGAGCTGTTTTTT	CASRLSGGANTGELFF